A selection of T cell receptor beta chains follows, all from one sample in a study of control samples from healthy donors and cancer patients. Assay used: immunoSEQ multiplex PCR; TCRdb lists only in-frame clones, some missing. The data show about 60,000 clones, approximately 85% seen once. Material for sequencing was blood. These receptors all come from a man aged 35-49 years in good health. Both conserved end residues are part of each CDR3. D genes are given only for firm matches. Size is omitted from some rows. Given values are once, few, many or a class for expanded clones.

>.|TRBV5-5|.|TRBJ1-5
TGTGCCAGCAGTCCTACAGTCTACAATCAGCCCCAGCATTTT
CASSPTVYNQPQHF
>.|TRBV30|.|TRBJ2-7
TGTGCCCGAGGACCCGGAGGAGGCGACGAGCAGTACTTC
CARGPGGGDEQYF
>.|TRBV7-6|.|TRBJ1-1
TGTGCCAGCAGCTTAGTTAGCGGAGAGAACACTGAAGCTTTCTTT
CASSLVSGENTEAFF
>.|TRBV9|.|TRBJ2-5
TGTGCCAGCAGCGTGGACATACAAGAGACCCAGTACTTC
CASSVDIQETQYF
>.|TRBV5-1|.|TRBJ2-7
TGCGCCTTACAAAATCTAGGGGGTAAAACCTACGAGCAGTACTTC
CALQNLGGKTYEQYF
>TRBD1|TRBV18|few|TRBJ2-5
TGTGCCAGCTCACCAAGTCGACAGGGCGTGGAGACCCAGTACTTC
CASSPSRQGVETQYF
>.|TRBV20-1|few|TRBJ2-3
TGCAGTGCGGGGAGTTCTACGCAGTATTTT
CSAGSSTQYF
>.|TRBV5-1|medium-sized|TRBJ1-2
TGCGCCAGCAGCTTGACTTCCAGGGGAGGCTATGGCTACACCTTC
CASSLTSRGGYGYTF
>.|TRBV7-9|.|TRBJ1-4
TGTGCCAGCAGCTTGGGGCAAAGGGTAACTAATGAAAAACTGTTTTTT
CASSLGQRVTNEKLFF
>.|TRBV7-9|.|TRBJ1-1
TGTGCCAGCAGCCCACGGACTGAGAACACTGAAGCTTTCTTT
CASSPRTENTEAFF
>.|TRBV6-2/TRBV6-3|.|TRBJ2-5
TGTGCCAGCAGTTACCGACGAAGAGGGGGAGAGACCCAGTACTTC
CASSYRRRGGETQYF
>.|TRBV12-3/TRBV12-4|.|TRBJ1-1
TGTGCCAGCAGTTCTACAGTGAACACTGAAGCTTTCTTT
CASSSTVNTEAFF
>.|TRBV5-1|.|TRBJ2-3
TGCGCCACCTCAGCCACAGGGAGTGCGGATACGCAGTATTTT
CATSATGSADTQYF
>TRBD1|TRBV18|.|TRBJ2-1
TGTGCCAGCTCACTTACACCGGGACAGAGATACAATGAGCAGTTCTTC
CASSLTPGQRYNEQFF
>.|TRBV3-1/TRBV3-2|.|TRBJ1-5
TGTGCCAGCAGCCAGGCCCCGGGTCAGGGACAGCCCCAGCATTTT
CASSQAPGQGQPQHF
>.|TRBV13|once|TRBJ2-5
TGTGCCAGCAGCATAACAAAAGAGACCCAGTACTTC
CASSITKETQYF
>.|TRBV12-3/TRBV12-4|.|TRBJ2-5
TGTGCCAGCAGCCTCGGTACCCAAGAGACCCAGTACTTC
CASSLGTQETQYF
>.|TRBV6-5|few|TRBJ1-6
TGTGCCAGCAGTTTACAGGAACATAATTCACCCCTCCACTTT
CASSLQEHNSPLHF
>TRBD1|TRBV10-3|.|TRBJ2-3
TGTGCCATCAGTGAGGCCGGGACAGGGATGGATACGCAGTATTTT
CAISEAGTGMDTQYF
>TRBD2|TRBV27|.|TRBJ2-3
TGTGCCAGCAGTTTCAGCGGGGGTGCAGATACGCAGTATTTT
CASSFSGGADTQYF
>TRBD1|TRBV3-1/TRBV3-2|.|TRBJ1-2
TGTGCCAGCAGCCTTCGGACAGGGGAGCGAGGCTACACCTTC
CASSLRTGERGYTF
>TRBD2|TRBV6-1|.|TRBJ2-2
TGTGCCAGCAGTGAACTAGCGGGAGACGGCGGGGAGCTGTTTTTT
CASSELAGDGGELFF
>.|TRBV12-3/TRBV12-4|.|TRBJ1-3
TGTGCCAGCGGGGGACCGTACACCATATATTTT
CASGGPYTIYF